This T cell receptor (beta chain) was retrieved from a study of cytomegalovirus exposure and HLA in healthy donors. Clones were sequenced by immunoSEQ multiplex PCR, and TCRdb holds only the in-frame ones, with some missing. The sample carries about 83,000 clones, 90% to 97% recorded once. This clone was picked up one time. J gave up 4 bases and V 5 bases, and 9 bases lay outside the gene matches. There are 15 residues in the CDR3. Germline loops: CDR1 PRHDT, CDR2 FYEKMQ (reference sequence). This TCR was sampled from a woman under 30 in good health and CMV-seronegative. Sequencing was performed on PBMCs. This rearrangement joins TRBV13 to TRBJ1-1, with TRBD1 matching over 8 bases. This chain's CDR3 is CASSPRQGMVTEAFF. The DNA for the CDR3 is TGTGCCAGCAGCCCCCGACAGGGGATGGTCACTGAAGCTTTCTTT.